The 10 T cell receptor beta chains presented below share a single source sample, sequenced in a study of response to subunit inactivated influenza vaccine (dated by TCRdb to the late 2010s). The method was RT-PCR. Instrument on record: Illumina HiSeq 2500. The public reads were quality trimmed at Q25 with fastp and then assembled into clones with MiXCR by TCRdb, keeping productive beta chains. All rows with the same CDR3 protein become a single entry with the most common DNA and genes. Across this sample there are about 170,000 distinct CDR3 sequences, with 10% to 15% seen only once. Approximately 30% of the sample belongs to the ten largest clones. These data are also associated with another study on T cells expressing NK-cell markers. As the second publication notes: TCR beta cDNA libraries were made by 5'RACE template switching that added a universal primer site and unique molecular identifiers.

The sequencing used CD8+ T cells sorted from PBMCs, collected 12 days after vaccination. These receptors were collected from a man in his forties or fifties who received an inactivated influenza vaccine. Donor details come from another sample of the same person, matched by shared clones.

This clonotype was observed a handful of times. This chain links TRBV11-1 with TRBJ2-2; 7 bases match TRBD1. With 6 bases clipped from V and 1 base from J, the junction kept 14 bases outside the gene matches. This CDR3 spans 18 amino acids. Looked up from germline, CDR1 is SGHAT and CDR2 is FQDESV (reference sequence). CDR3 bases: TGTGCCAGCAGGTTCGCGGTCGGGACAGTCCTGAACACCGGGGAGCTGTTTTTT. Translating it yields CASRFAVGTVLNTGELFF.

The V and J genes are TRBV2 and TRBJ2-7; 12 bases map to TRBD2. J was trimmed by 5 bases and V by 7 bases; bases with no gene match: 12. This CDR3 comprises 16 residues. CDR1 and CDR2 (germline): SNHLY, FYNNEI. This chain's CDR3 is CASKAHLAGGTDEQYF. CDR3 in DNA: TGTGCCAGCAAAGCCCACCTAGCGGGAGGGACAGACGAGCAGTACTTC.

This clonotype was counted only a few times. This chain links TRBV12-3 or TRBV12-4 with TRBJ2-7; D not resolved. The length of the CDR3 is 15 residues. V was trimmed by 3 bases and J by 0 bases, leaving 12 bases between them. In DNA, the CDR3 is TGTGCCAGCAGTTTCTCTTCTATGGTCTCCTACGAGCAGTACTTC. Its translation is CASSFSSMVSYEQYF.

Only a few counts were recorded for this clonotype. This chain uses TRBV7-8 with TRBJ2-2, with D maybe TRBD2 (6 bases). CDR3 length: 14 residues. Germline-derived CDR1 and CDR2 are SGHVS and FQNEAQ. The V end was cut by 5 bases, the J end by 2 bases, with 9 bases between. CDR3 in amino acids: CASSRRGNTGELFF. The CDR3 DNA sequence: TGTGCCAGCAGCCGGCGGGGAAACACCGGGGAGCTGTTTTTT.

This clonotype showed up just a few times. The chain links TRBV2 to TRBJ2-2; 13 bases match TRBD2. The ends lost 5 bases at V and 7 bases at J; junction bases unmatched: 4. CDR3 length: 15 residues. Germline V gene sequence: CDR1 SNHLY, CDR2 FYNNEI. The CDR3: CASSSGLAGVGELFF. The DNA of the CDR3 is TGTGCCAGCAGTAGCGGACTAGCGGGAGTCGGGGAGCTGTTTTTT.

CDR3 sequence reads: CASSPEGGENSEQFF. CDR3 bases: TGTGCCAGCAGCCCCGAAGGGGGCGAAAACAGTGAGCAGTTCTTC. The V and J genes are TRBV7-6 and TRBJ2-1, with TRBD1 identical over 7 bases. Germline V CDR1 and CDR2: SGHVS, FNYEAQ. This CDR3 spans 15 amino acids. V lost 5 bases, J lost 9 bases, and 13 bases stayed unmatched.

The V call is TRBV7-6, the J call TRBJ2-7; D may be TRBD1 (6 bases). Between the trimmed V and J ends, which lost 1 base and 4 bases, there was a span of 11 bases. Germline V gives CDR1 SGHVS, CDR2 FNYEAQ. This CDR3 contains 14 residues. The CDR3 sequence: CASSLGQEVYEQYF. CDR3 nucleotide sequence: TGTGCCAGCAGCTTAGGACAGGAGGTGTACGAGCAGTACTTC. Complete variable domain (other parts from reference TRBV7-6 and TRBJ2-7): GAGVSQSPRYKVTKRGQDVALRCDPISGHVSLYWYRQALGQGPEFLTYFNYEAQQDKSGLPNDRFSAERPEGSISTLTIQRTEQRDSAMYRCASSLGQEVYEQYFGPGTRLTVT.

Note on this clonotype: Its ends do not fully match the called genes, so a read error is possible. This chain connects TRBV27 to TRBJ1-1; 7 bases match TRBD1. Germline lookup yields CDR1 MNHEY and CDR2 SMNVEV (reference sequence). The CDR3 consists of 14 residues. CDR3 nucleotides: TGTGCCAGCAGGACAGGGCCTATGAACACTGAGGCTTTCTTT. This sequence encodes CASRTGPMNTEAFF.

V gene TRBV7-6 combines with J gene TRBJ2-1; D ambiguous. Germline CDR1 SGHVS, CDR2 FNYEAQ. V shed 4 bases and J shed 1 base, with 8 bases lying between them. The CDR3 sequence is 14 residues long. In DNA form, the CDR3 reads TGTGCCAGCAGCTCACCTTCTTCCTACAATGAGCAGTTCTTC. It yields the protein CASSSPSSYNEQFF.

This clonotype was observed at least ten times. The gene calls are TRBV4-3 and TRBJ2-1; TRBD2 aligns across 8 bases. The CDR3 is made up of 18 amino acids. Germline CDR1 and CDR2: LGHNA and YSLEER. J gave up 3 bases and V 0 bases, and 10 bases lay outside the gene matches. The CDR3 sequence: CASSQDGQTSGLYNEQFF. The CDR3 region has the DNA TGCGCCAGCAGCCAAGATGGCCAAACTAGCGGCCTCTACAATGAGCAGTTCTTC.